What follows is one T cell receptor beta chain and its context. This clone's antigen is unknown. Base qualities are missing; no much larger clone stands one base away. The data originate from a study of blood T cell repertoires in COVID-19 (dated by TCRdb to the early 2020s). For context, the study as a whole: Samples from collaborators originated in the United States, Italy and Spain and spanned both the acute and convalescent phases of COVID-19. The material from the prospective study consisted of cDNA or gDNA derived from T cells, B-cell-depleted T cells, or PBMCs. Subjects who had been exposed to COVID-19, were actively infected with it, or had recovered from it provided the deeply sampled blood TCRbeta repertoires that made up the dataset. A freely available public database, intended as a resource for researchers studying the immune response to SARS-CoV-2, is where the repertoires were released. The samples were drawn from the first 160 participants of the ongoing ImmuneRACE study and from 950 to 1,500 subjects provided by 6 global collaborators. Nearly every sample came with metadata listing a de-identified subject ID, COVID-19 status, age in years and sex. Where available, HLA class I and class II types were taken from metadata supplied by the sample provider and were not determined by assay-based typing. What the study reported, not specific to this receptor: Clinical and demographic metadata were provided uncurated, with the amount varying by source and participant.

The collaborating institutions used their own protocols to collect whole blood in K2EDTA tubes. For TCRbeta analysis, collaborator samples were shipped as frozen whole blood, as isolated PBMCs, or as DNA extracted from either sample type. TCRbeta CDR3 regions were amplified from genomic DNA using the immunoSEQ Assay, a bias-controlled multiplex PCR. Turning to the authors' computational methods: Within the assay, amplification of reference gene primers was used to estimate how many nucleated cells each sample contained. Sequence reads were collapsed and filtered to measure the absolute abundance of every unique TCRbeta CDR3 rearrangement. For each sample, productive Simpson clonality was calculated by taking the square root of Simpson's diversity index across productive rearrangements. TCRdb stores this immuneACCESS table with in-frame sequences only. Part of the clones is absent; in the studies checked, under half of the shortfall reflects unresolved V genes, and no reason is known for the rest. That table is the source of V, J and clone size, and D and trimming were worked out from the DNA. The sample profile shows fewer than 120,000 clones; around three quarters of them were found once. The top ten clonotypes cover under 10% of the sample.

The sequencing sample was made of peripheral blood. The receptor was isolated from a woman in her fifties or sixties with acute or convalescent COVID-19.

The DNA reads as follows: TGTGCCAGCTTCTACAGGGAGCGGAGCACTGAAGCTTTCTTT. This yields the protein CASFYRERSTEAFF. The rearranged chain carries TRBV2 and TRBJ1-1; matching of 6 bases hints at TRBD1 as the D gene. Looking up the germline V gene yields CDR1 SNHLY and CDR2 FYNNEI. V loses 8 bases, J loses 4 bases, and the germline ends lie 17 bases apart. Its CDR3 holds 14 amino acids, cysteine through phenylalanine. The retained sequence is limited to the CDR3, 42 bases, with the frame set at the first base.